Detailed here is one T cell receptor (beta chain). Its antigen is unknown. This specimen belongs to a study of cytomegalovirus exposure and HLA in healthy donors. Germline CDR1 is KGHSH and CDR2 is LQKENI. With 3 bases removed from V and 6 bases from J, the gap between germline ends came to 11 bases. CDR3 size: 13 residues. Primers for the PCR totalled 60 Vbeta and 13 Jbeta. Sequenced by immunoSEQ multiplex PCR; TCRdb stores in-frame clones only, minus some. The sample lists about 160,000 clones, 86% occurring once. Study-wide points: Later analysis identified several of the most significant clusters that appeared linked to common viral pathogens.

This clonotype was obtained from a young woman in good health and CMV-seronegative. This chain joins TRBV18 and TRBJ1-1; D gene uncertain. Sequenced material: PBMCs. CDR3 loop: CASSPAGFPEAFF. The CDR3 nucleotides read TGTGCCAGCTCACCCGCGGGGTTCCCTGAAGCTTTCTTT.